What follows describes a single T cell receptor (beta chain). These data belong to a study of blood T cell repertoires in COVID-19. The wider study: Samples representing acute and convalescent COVID-19 were sourced from the United States, Italy and Spain.

After removal of 6 bases from V and 4 bases from J, the junction contained 9 bases not matched to a gene. This CDR3 region has 15 residues. CDR1 and CDR2 from the germline V gene are MNHEY and SVGAGI. In the source study's methods: Amplifying reference gene primers gave estimates of nucleated cell counts. Generated by immunoSEQ multiplex PCR, the TCRdb table keeps only in-frame clones and is missing some. Clone size and the V and J calls come from that table; the DNA yielded D and trimming. The profile shows over 250,000 clones, about four fifths of them singletons. The specimen was peripheral blood. The chain uses TRBV6-5 and TRBJ2-7, with 10 bases identical to TRBD1. The receptor was derived from a woman in her fifties or sixties who had recovered from COVID-19. The CDR3 region has the DNA TGTGCCAGCAGGGGGACCGGGACAGGGGTGTACGAGCAGTACTTC. Its protein is CASRGTGTGVYEQYF.